This record concerns one T cell receptor beta chain sequence. Its antigen is currently not known. No base qualities exist here, and no much larger clone lies one base off it. Healthy HIV-negative adults with no recently reported acute infections or vaccinations were included as donors. Only Caucasian adults living in Nashville, Tennessee, USA were represented among the donors. CD4+ T cells were enriched through magnetic negative selection, after which naive cells were positively selected on CD45RA and the remaining negative fraction served as the memory subset. After blood collection by leukapheresis, PBMCs were isolated using Ficoll-Histopaque density gradient centrifugation and then cryopreserved in the vapor phase of liquid nitrogen. Analytical flow cytometry was used to check the purity and quantity of every magnetically sorted T cell population. Genomic DNA was isolated from each sorted fraction and quantified by UV absorbance on a Nanodrop 2000c.

These data belong to a study of shared clonotypes between healthy human individuals (dated by TCRdb to the early 2020s). Some background on the complete study: The cohort included three men and two women between 18 and 49 years of age. For each donor, CD4 naive and CD4 memory were each run on three plates, CD8 naive on two plates, and CD8 memory on one plate. The study deeply sequenced blood TCR repertoires of about 5 healthy adults to estimate repertoire size and the extent of clonotype sharing between individuals. Libraries were prepared and TCR repertoires were sequenced by different laboratories using diverse techniques, in order to increase sequencing depth and limit assay-specific biases. Leukapheresis yielded between about 0.94 and 8.9 billion PBMCs per donor. What the work shows at the level of the full study, not this receptor alone: Higher generation probabilities were observed for clonotypes shared by all four sorted-subset donors than for non-shared clonotypes. Approximately 5% of naive CD4, 3.5% of naive CD8, 2.3% of memory CD4, and about 0.4% of memory CD8 clonotypes were shared across four donors. Pairwise subsampling indicated that sequencing depth was expected to affect the degree of clonotype sharing among donors. Only blood was sampled, and tissue TCR repertoires likely differ from those in blood. Estimated clonotype richness was generally larger for naive than for memory subsets. Even with the large sequencing depth, rarefaction of the sorted-subset datasets indicated that sequencing was incomplete. The genetic and exposure-history diversity represented was limited by the small number of donors.

Trimming removed 4 bases from V and 3 bases from J, leaving 18 bases between the germline ends. The CDR3 has 16 amino acids, counting the end cysteine and phenylalanine. Only the CDR3 part of the read is kept: 48 bases, read in frame from the first base. Looking up the germline V gene yields CDR1 SGHTA and CDR2 FQGNSA. Using the deep immunoSEQ assay, multiplex PCR amplified TCR CDR3 regions from genomic DNA. For each cell subset, the extracted genomic DNA was distributed evenly across all wells of several immunoSEQ 96-well plates, and each plate served as one replicate. For sorted subsets, each replicate PCR was loaded with 200 ng genomic DNA, equivalent to some 27,000 T cell genomes. Purified libraries were quantified with a Qubit 3.0 fluorometer, sized on a Bioanalyzer 2100, and re-quantified with the KAPA Library Quantification kit. Each immunoSEQ 96-well plate was sequenced on its own single-read 150-cycle Illumina NextSeq 550 flow cell. The paper's processing steps were these. Because the immunoSEQ output held only junctional sequences and lacked quality scores, the filtering could not match the filtering applied to full-length reads. To assign V/J genes and CDR3, sequences were annotated against IMGT germline references using PyIR, a Python wrapper for IgBLAST v1.9. Reads were filtered out if the reads had weak V/J assignments (E-value above 1e-6), no CDR3, stop codons, out-of-frame junctions, or ambiguous translated residues. A V3J clonotype was defined by an identical inferred V gene, J gene, and CDR3 amino acid sequence. Percentage overlap between repertoires was computed as shared unique clonotypes divided by the size of the smaller repertoire. Three approaches were used to assess repertoire richness: RTK rarefaction, the Chao1 estimator, and Recon v2.1 estimates of unobserved clonotypes. Generation probabilities were computed with OLGA for all TCRbeta clonotypes obtained by the gDNA method from four donors. TCRdb retrieved this table from immuneACCESS and kept in-frame rearrangements only. Not all clones are present; in checked studies, unresolved V genes account for under half, and no reason is known for the remainder. D and trimming come from the DNA, and the V and J calls and clone size come from that table. This sample has approximately 2.1 million clones in its table, and 93% of those were observed once. The top ten constitute about 0.39% of the sample.

The receptor chain draws on TRBV7-2 and TRBJ1-2, with the D gene not confidently named. Sequenced material: naive CD4+ T cells from PBMCs. The cell subset or site label on this specimen signifies: CD45RA+ positively selected. The source is a young man in good health. Some clones in this sample may be carry-over from other donors' samples. The CDR3 has the sequence CASSSTTWADDYGYTF. The DNA sequence is as follows: TGTGCCAGCAGCTCTACAACGTGGGCAGACGACTATGGCTACACCTTC. The full variable domain, completed from the reference TRBV7-2 and TRBJ1-2 proteins outside the CDR3, reads GAGVSQSPSNKVTEKGKDVELRCDPISGHTALYWYRQSLGQGLEFLIYFQGNSAPDKSGLPSDRFSAERTGGSVSTLTIQRTQQEDSAVYLCASSSTTWADDYGYTFGSGTRLTVV.